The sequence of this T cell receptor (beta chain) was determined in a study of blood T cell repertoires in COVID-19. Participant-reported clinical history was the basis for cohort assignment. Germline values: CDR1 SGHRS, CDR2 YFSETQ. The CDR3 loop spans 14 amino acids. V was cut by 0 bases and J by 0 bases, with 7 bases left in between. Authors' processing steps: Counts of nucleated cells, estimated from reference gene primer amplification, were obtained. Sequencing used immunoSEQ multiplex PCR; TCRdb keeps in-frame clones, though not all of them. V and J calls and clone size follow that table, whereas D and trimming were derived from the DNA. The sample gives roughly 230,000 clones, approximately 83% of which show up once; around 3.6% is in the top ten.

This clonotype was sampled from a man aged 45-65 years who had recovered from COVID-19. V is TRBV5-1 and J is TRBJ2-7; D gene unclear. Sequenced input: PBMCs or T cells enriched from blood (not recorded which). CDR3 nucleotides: TGCGCCAGCAGCTTGGGGCACAGCTCCTACGAGCAGTACTTC. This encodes CASSLGHSSYEQYF.